The 31 T cell receptor beta chains given below trace back to one sample, sequenced in a study of blood T cell repertoires in COVID-19. Using immunoSEQ multiplex PCR, the repertoire was profiled, and TCRdb retains in-frame clones only, with some absent. The table records some 250,000 clones, over 75% of them present only once. The specimen was peripheral blood. These receptors were obtained from a woman aged 30 to 39 with acute or convalescent COVID-19.

There are a few counts of this clone. V usage is TRBV4-3 and J usage is TRBJ2-3, with 10 nucleotides matching TRBD2. The CDR3 consists of 16 residues. Germline lookup yields CDR1 LGHNA and CDR2 YSLEER. Germline trimming cut 4 bases from V and 3 bases from J; bases unmatched to any gene: 7. The CDR3 DNA sequence: TGCGCCAGCAGCCTCTACAGCGGGAGGGCGACAGATACGCAGTATTTT. This sequence encodes CASSLYSGRATDTQYF.

This chain links TRBV7-9 with TRBJ1-4, with 12 nucleotides matching TRBD1. The junction had 2 bases not matched to a gene; V was cut back by 1 base and J by 8 bases. CDR1 SEHNR and CDR2 FQNEAQ come from the germline V gene (reference sequence). The CDR3 contains 15 residues. The CDR3 DNA sequence: TGTGCCAGCAGCTTAGGGGACAGGGGGCGAGAAAAACTGTTTTTT. It translates to CASSLGDRGREKLFF.

J is TRBJ2-2 and V is TRBV5-4; no clear D. The CDR3 is 11 amino acids. Germline V CDR1 and CDR2: SGHNT, YYREEE (reference sequence). Trimming pared 0 bases from V and 12 bases from J, leaving 6 bases between. This chain's CDR3 is CASSLAEKLFF. The DNA for the CDR3 is TGTGCCAGCAGCTTGGCCGAGAAGCTGTTTTTT.

V usage is TRBV19 and J usage is TRBJ2-3, with 11 bases identical to TRBD1. J gave up 5 bases and V 7 bases, and 8 bases lay outside the gene matches. The CDR3 extends over 15 amino acids. Germline V gives CDR1 LNHDA, CDR2 SQIVND (reference sequence). The CDR3 nucleotides read TGTGCCAGTACGGGGACAGGGGGGCCGGGAGATACGCAGTATTTT. Amino acids: CASTGTGGPGDTQYF.

The chain couples TRBV5-1 to TRBJ2-7, with D tentatively TRBD2 (6 bases). V was trimmed by 0 bases and J by 4 bases, leaving 20 bases between them. Per germline, CDR1 SGHRS and CDR2 YFSETQ. CDR3 length: 17 residues. DNA for the CDR3: TGCGCCAGCAGCTTGGCCGTTTTACGGGGAGGCGGGTACGAGCAGTACTTC. Protein: CASSLAVLRGGGYEQYF.

The chain has TRBV5-6 and TRBJ2-1, with D perhaps TRBD2 (5 bases). Germline V gene sequence: CDR1 SGHDT, CDR2 YYEEEE. The CDR3 is 15 amino acids. V was shortened by 7 bases and J by 4 bases, with 18 bases between the two germline ends. The CDR3 loop is CASSRADSTYNEQFF. The CDR3 DNA is TGTGCCAGCTCTAGAGCGGACTCCACTTACAATGAGCAGTTCTTC.

V and J are TRBV5-1 and TRBJ2-2, with 14 positions matching TRBD2. Unmatched junction bases numbered 4, after V lost 3 bases and J lost 3 bases. Germline V CDR1 and CDR2: SGHRS, YFSETQ. CDR3 length equals 17 residues. CDR3 in amino acids: CASSSGLAGGDTGELFF. Here the CDR3 DNA reads TGCGCCAGCAGCTCCGGACTAGCGGGGGGAGACACCGGGGAGCTGTTTTTT.

This chain connects TRBV7-2 to TRBJ2-2; the D gene is possibly TRBD2 (5 bases). The CDR3 is made up of 15 amino acids. V lost 1 base, J lost 5 bases, and 11 bases lay in between. Germline V gene lookup returns CDR1 SGHTA and CDR2 FQGNSA. CDR3 sequence: CASSLGVGETGELFF. In DNA form, the CDR3 reads TGTGCCAGCAGCTTAGGAGTTGGGGAGACCGGGGAGCTGTTTTTT.

The chain has TRBV25-1 and TRBJ2-3, with 7 positions matching TRBD2. The V gene end was trimmed by 2 bases and the J gene end by 4 bases; junction bases not matched to a gene: 6. The CDR3 consists of 15 residues. Germline CDR1 and CDR2: MGHDK and SYGVNS. CDR3: CASSEGGGASDTQYF. CDR3 DNA: TGTGCCAGCAGTGAAGGGGGGGGAGCGTCAGATACGCAGTATTTT.

Comments on this clone: One end of the junction does not line up with germline, which may come from a read error. The chain employs TRBV7-2 and TRBJ2-7; 9 nucleotides align to TRBD2. Germline lookup yields CDR1 SGHTA and CDR2 FQGNSA. This CDR3 has 15 amino acids. The CDR3 DNA sequence: TGTGCCAGCAGCCTAGCAGCTAGCGGGACGGGCGAGCAGTACTTC. This gives the protein CASSLAASGTGEQYF.

The genes are TRBV18 and TRBJ2-5; 12 bases fit TRBD2. Germline assignment: CDR1 KGHSH and CDR2 LQKENI. The CDR3 runs to 14 residues. V trimming: 4 bases; J trimming: 13 bases; junction bases outside the gene matches: 10. The CDR3 here is CASSQLGLAGSGYF. CDR3 DNA: TGTGCCAGCTCACAACTCGGACTAGCGGGATCTGGGTACTTC.

The CDR3: CASSQTGTSYNEQFF. CDR3 nucleotide sequence: TGTGCCAGCTCGCAGACCGGGACTTCCTACAATGAGCAGTTCTTC. The chain joins TRBV18 to TRBJ2-1, with D possibly being TRBD2 (6 bases). Between the trimmed V and J ends, which lost 6 bases and 1 base, there was a span of 13 bases. The CDR3 covers 15 residues. CDR1 and CDR2 (germline): KGHSH, LQKENI.

V is TRBV29-1 and J is TRBJ2-2; TRBD2 matches 8 bases. Germline loops: CDR1 SQVTM, CDR2 ANQGSEA. The CDR3 loop spans 15 amino acids. V shed 5 bases, J shed 5 bases, and the junction held 10 bases outside the gene matches. For the CDR3, the DNA is TGCAGCGTTAGACCGGGACTAGTCGGAACCGGGGAGCTGTTTTTT. It is translated as CSVRPGLVGTGELFF.

The rearrangement links TRBV9 to TRBJ2-2; 8 nucleotides match TRBD2. The germline V gene encodes CDR1 SGDLS and CDR2 YYNGEE. The CDR3 extends over 16 amino acids. The trim removed 4 bases at V and 0 bases at J, leaving 5 bases unmatched. CDR3 protein: CASSFRLAPNTGELFF. CDR3 nucleotide sequence: TGTGCCAGCAGCTTCCGACTAGCGCCGAACACCGGGGAGCTGTTTTTT.

The CDR3 region is CASSYSSGSFDEQYF. CDR3 sequence (DNA): TGTGCCAGCAGTTACTCTTCCGGGAGTTTTGACGAGCAGTACTTC. The chain carries TRBV6-5 and TRBJ2-7; TRBD2 might be the D (6 bases). This CDR3 has 15 amino acids. Looked up from germline, CDR1 is MNHEY and CDR2 is SVGAGI. Trimming left V 0 bases short and J 5 bases short, with 14 bases between.

This sequence joins TRBV6-5 and TRBJ2-5; D remains ambiguous. The CDR3 has 11 amino acids. Trimming left V 7 bases short and J 5 bases short, with 8 bases between. The germline gives CDR1 MNHEY, CDR2 SVGAGI. The CDR3 DNA reads TGTGCCAGCACCCATGTCGAGACCCAGTACTTC. It yields the protein CASTHVETQYF.

To note about this clone: The same CDR3 also results from other DNA sequences found in this sample. The chain uses TRBV6-2 or TRBV6-3 and TRBJ1-1; no definite D call. The CDR3 is 13 amino acids. Germline values: CDR1 MNHEY, CDR2 SVGEGT. V was trimmed by 2 bases and J by 1 base, leaving 5 bases between them. The CDR3 coding sequence is TGTGCCAGCAGTTACGGAGGGAACACTGAAGCTTTCTTT. This translates into CASSYGGNTEAFF.

V gene TRBV30 combines with J gene TRBJ2-4; D is perhaps TRBD1 (6 bases). CDR3 length: 17 amino acids. Trimming stripped 0 bases from V and 0 bases from J, with 15 bases between. CDR1 is GTSNPN and CDR2 is SVGIG in the germline V gene (reference sequence). CDR3 protein: CAWSVRRGGLAKNIQYF. The CDR3 DNA follows: TGTGCCTGGAGTGTCCGCCGTGGGGGCCTAGCCAAAAACATTCAGTACTTC.

The gene calls are TRBV7-8 and TRBJ2-1, with 8 bases lining up with TRBD2. The CDR3 sequence is 16 residues long. Trimming took 1 base from V and 6 from J; bases not matched to a gene: 8. The germline CDR1 and CDR2 sequences are SGHVS and FQNEAQ. CDR3 protein: CASSLDERESVNEQFF. CDR3 sequence (DNA): TGTGCCAGCAGCTTAGACGAGCGGGAGTCGGTCAATGAGCAGTTCTTC.

V gene TRBV9 combines with J gene TRBJ1-2; D may be TRBD1 (5 bases). Per germline, CDR1 SGDLS and CDR2 YYNGEE. The CDR3 is 14 residues long. V was clipped by 1 base and J by 8 bases, with 15 bases between them. The CDR3 DNA reads as TGTGCCAGCAGCGTATTCGGGGGGGGGACGGGCTACACCTTC. Protein: CASSVFGGGTGYTF.

V gene TRBV19 combines with J gene TRBJ1-1; possibly TRBD1 for D (5 bases). V gave up 3 bases and J gave up 6 bases, with 14 bases separating them. The CDR3 length is 14 residues. Germline assignment: CDR1 LNHDA and CDR2 SQIVND (reference sequence). For the CDR3, the DNA is TGTGCCAGTAGTATTGGACCAGGGAGGCCTGAAGCTTTCTTT. This gives the protein CASSIGPGRPEAFF.

The gene calls are TRBV6-5 and TRBJ1-1; 8 nucleotides align to TRBD1. The CDR3 is 14 residues long. J gave up 4 bases and V 6 bases, and 7 bases lay outside the gene matches. Germline V CDR1 and CDR2: MNHEY, SVGAGI. The CDR3 DNA sequence: TGTGCCAGCAGCCTGGACAGGGTTATCACTGAAGCTTTCTTT. As protein: CASSLDRVITEAFF.

The chain couples TRBV30 to TRBJ2-7; TRBD2 matches 9 bases. Looked up from germline, CDR1 is GTSNPN and CDR2 is SVGIG (reference sequence). V was clipped by 2 bases and J by 4 bases; unmatched bases: 9. CDR3 length equals 15 residues. CDR3 DNA: TGTGCCTGGAGTCCACGCGGGAGGGCTTGGTACGAGCAGTACTTC. As protein: CAWSPRGRAWYEQYF.

The V and J genes are TRBV6-5 and TRBJ2-7, with 9 bases identical to TRBD1. CDR1 and CDR2 from the germline V gene are MNHEY and SVGAGI. J was trimmed by 12 bases and V by 2 bases; bases with no gene match: 8. CDR3 length: 13 amino acids. The CDR3 is CASSYRPGTGSYF. Here the CDR3 DNA reads TGTGCCAGCAGTTACCGTCCCGGGACAGGGTCGTACTTC.

The chain combines TRBV3-1 (or the pseudogene TRBV3-2) with TRBJ2-1, with D possibly TRBD2 on 6 matching bases. The germline CDR1 and CDR2 sequences are LGHDT and YNNKEL (reference sequence). Trimming shortened V by 3 bases and J by 9 bases, and 15 bases separated the two germline ends. The CDR3 contains 14 residues. CDR3: CASSQVGGLGEQFF. CDR3 coding DNA: TGTGCCAGCAGCCAGGTGGGAGGTTTGGGTGAGCAGTTCTTC.

The gene calls are TRBV29-1 and TRBJ2-7; 8 positions agree with TRBD2. V was clipped by 4 bases and J by 3 bases; unmatched bases: 5. From germline, CDR1 is SQVTM and CDR2 ANQGSEA. This CDR3 has 13 amino acids. The CDR3 loop reads CSVAGRAVYEQYF. Here the CDR3 DNA reads TGCAGCGTTGCCGGGAGGGCCGTCTACGAGCAGTACTTC.

The genes are TRBV20-1 and TRBJ2-7; D ambiguous. CDR1 DFQATT and CDR2 SNEGSKA come from the germline V gene (reference sequence). This CDR3 is built from 11 residues. Trimming stripped 4 bases from V and 7 bases from J, with 11 bases between. The CDR3 reads CSATQSEEQYF. As DNA, the CDR3 is TGCAGTGCTACCCAAAGCGAAGAGCAGTACTTC.

V gene TRBV10-3 combines with J gene TRBJ2-7; 9 bases match TRBD1. Germline V gives CDR1 ENHRY, CDR2 SYGVKD. This CDR3 comprises 12 residues. The V segment lost 10 bases and the J segment 1 base; nucleotides outside the gene matches: 2. The CDR3 protein is CATGQGSYEQYF. The CDR3 DNA sequence: TGTGCCACGGGACAGGGTTCCTACGAGCAGTACTTC.

The chain recombines TRBV7-2 with TRBJ2-1; D is possibly TRBD2 (6 bases). The germline CDR1 and CDR2 sequences are SGHTA and FQGNSA. V shed 2 bases and J shed 2 bases, with 16 bases lying between them. CDR3 length: 17 residues. In DNA form, the CDR3 reads TGTGCCAGCAGCTTAAGGCCGGGGCGGGGTGCCTACAATGAGCAGTTCTTC. Translated, it gives CASSLRPGRGAYNEQFF.

The chain uses TRBV5-8 and TRBJ2-3; 11 bases fit TRBD1. The germline V gene has CDR1 SGHTS and CDR2 YDEGEE. Unmatched junction bases numbered 7, after V lost 4 bases and J lost 3 bases. The CDR3 consists of 16 residues. The CDR3, as DNA: TGTGCCAGCAGCCGAGGGACAGGGGGGTATACAGATACGCAGTATTTT. It is translated as CASSRGTGGYTDTQYF.

This sequence joins TRBV5-1 and TRBJ2-5; 9 bases match TRBD2. J gave up 2 bases and V 0 bases, and 8 bases lay outside the gene matches. The CDR3 loop spans 17 amino acids. Germline values: CDR1 SGHRS, CDR2 YFSETQ. CDR3 loop: CASSLEPSGVRQETQYF. CDR3 coding DNA: TGCGCCAGCAGCTTGGAACCTAGCGGGGTGCGGCAAGAGACCCAGTACTTC.